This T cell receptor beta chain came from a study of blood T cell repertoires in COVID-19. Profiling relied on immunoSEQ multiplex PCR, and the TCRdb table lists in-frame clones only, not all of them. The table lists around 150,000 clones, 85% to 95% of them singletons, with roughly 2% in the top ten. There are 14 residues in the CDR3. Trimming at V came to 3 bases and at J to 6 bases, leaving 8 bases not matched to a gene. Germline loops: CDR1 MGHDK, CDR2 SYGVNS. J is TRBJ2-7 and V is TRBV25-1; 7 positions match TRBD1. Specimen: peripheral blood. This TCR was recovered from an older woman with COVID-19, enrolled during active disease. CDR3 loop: CASSDATGRAEQYF. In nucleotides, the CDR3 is TGTGCCAGCAGTGATGCGACAGGGCGGGCCGAGCAGTACTTC.